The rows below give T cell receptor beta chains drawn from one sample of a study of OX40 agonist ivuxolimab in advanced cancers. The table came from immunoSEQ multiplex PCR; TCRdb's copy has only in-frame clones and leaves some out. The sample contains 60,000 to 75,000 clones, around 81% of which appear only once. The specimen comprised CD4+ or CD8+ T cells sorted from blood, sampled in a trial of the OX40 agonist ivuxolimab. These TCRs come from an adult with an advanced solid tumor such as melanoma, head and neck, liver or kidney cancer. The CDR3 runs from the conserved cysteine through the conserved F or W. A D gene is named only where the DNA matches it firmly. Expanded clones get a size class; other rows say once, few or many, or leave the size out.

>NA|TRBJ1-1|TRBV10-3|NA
CATRNEGIAEAFF
TGTGCCACCAGGAACGAAGGGATCGCTGAAGCTTTCTTT
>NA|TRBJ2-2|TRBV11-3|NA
CASSPTSYWTGELFF
TGTGCCAGCAGCCCTACAAGTTATTGGACCGGGGAGCTGTTTTTT
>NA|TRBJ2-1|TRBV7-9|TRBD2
CASSLSRLAGYEQFF
TGTGCCAGCAGCCTCTCCAGACTAGCGGGGTATGAGCAGTTCTTC
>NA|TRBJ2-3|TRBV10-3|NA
CASMSGESRNF
TGTGCCAGTATGTCAGGGGAATCGAGAAATTTT
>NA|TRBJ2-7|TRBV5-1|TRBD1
CASSDPGTGEYEQYF
TGCGCCAGCAGCGACCCCGGGACAGGGGAGTACGAGCAGTACTTC
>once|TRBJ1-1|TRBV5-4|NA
CASSPRGSTSWEAFF
TGTGCCAGCAGCCCCCGTGGGTCCACAAGTTGGGAAGCTTTCTTT
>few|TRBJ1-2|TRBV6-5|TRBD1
CASSLQDRGYGYTF
TGTGCCAGCAGCCTGCAGGACAGGGGATATGGCTACACCTTC
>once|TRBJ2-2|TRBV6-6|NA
CASSYFRRRTGELFF
TGTGCCAGCAGTTATTTCAGGAGAAGGACCGGGGAGCTGTTTTTT
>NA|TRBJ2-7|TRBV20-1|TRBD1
CSARQGNEQYF
TGCAGTGCCAGACAGGGTAACGAGCAGTACTTC
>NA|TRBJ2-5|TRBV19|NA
CASSAGLGETQYF
TGTGCCAGTAGTGCGGGGTTAGGAGAGACCCAGTACTTC
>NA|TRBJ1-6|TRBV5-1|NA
CASSSLGGPLHF
TGCGCCAGCAGCTCCCTCGGGGGACCCCTCCACTTT
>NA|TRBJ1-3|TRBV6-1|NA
CASSEFLGGNTIYF
TGTGCCAGCAGTGAGTTCCTTGGTGGAAACACCATATATTTT
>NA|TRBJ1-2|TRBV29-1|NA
CSVKTANYGYTF
TGCAGCGTCAAGACAGCCAACTATGGCTACACCTTC
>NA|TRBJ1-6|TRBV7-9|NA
CASSATGLGALSNNSPLHF
TGTGCCAGCAGCGCGACAGGTTTGGGAGCCCTTTCTAATAATTCACCCCTCCACTTT
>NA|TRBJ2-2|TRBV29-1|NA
CSARYLSGELFF
TGCAGCGCTAGATATTTAAGCGGGGAGCTGTTTTTT
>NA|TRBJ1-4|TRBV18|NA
CASSPPNAEKLFF
TGTGCCAGCTCACCACCCAACGCAGAAAAACTGTTTTTT
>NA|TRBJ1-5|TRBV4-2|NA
CASSQGPTGNQPQHF
TGTGCCAGCAGCCAAGGGCCGACAGGAAATCAGCCCCAGCATTTT
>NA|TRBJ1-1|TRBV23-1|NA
CASSQSGSQNTEAFF
TGCGCCAGCAGTCAATCGGGCAGCCAGAACACTGAAGCTTTCTTT
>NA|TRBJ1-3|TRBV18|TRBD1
CASSPRQGFSGNTIYF
TGTGCCAGCTCACCCCGACAGGGATTCTCTGGAAACACCATATATTTT
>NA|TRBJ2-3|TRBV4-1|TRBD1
CASSQEGWTGGNIDTQYF
TGCGCCAGCAGCCAAGAGGGGTGGACAGGGGGCAATATTGATACGCAGTATTTT